This T cell receptor (beta chain) was identified in a study of T cell responses to AZD1222 COVID-19 vaccine. Notes on the study in general: Nearly half of unique spike-specific TCRs reportedly avoided B.1.351 and B.1.1.7 mutated regions. At 160-218 and 743-854, vaccine-associated CD4 TCRs were dominant, and they spanned spike. The donors showed a predominance of white British ancestry and of females, with possible underestimation of clonal diversity.

This clone appeared a single time. The antigen is undetermined. The CDR3 totals 12 residues. Germline V lookup: CDR1 MDHEN, CDR2 SYDVKM. Trimming took off 7 bases at V and 6 bases at J, with 12 bases between the two ends. Clones were read by immunoSEQ multiplex PCR, and TCRdb kept only the in-frame ones, dropping some. The sample shows approximately 100,000 clones, over 80% of them seen only once. Sequencing used peripheral blood, obtained on day 0 of AZD1222 vaccination. The clonotype was recovered from an adult in good health. The chain recombines TRBV28 with TRBJ1-2, with a possible D match to TRBD1 (5 bases). Here the CDR3 reads CASTQGGDGYTF. CDR3 DNA: TGTGCCAGCACTCAGGGAGGGGATGGCTACACCTTC.